This T cell receptor (beta chain) was sequenced for a study of blood T cell repertoires in COVID-19. Background on the study: Spain, Italy and the United States supplied samples that represented acute and convalescent COVID-19. In each case, the material was cDNA or gDNA derived from T cells, B-cell-depleted T cells, or PBMCs.

Per the authors' pipeline: Reference gene primer amplification in the assay estimated nucleated cell counts. Repertoires were generated with immunoSEQ multiplex PCR, while TCRdb's copy carries only in-frame clones and drops some. V and J calls and clone size are as listed in that table; D and trimming were resolved from the DNA. The table records more than 15,000 clones, roughly 84% of them present only once. This clone appeared once. The sequenced sample consisted of peripheral blood. This sequence was found in a human donor with active COVID-19. The donor label of this sample is uncertain.

The CDR3 DNA follows: TGCGCCAGCAGCTTCGGGGGGCAGGATGGCTACACCTTC. Encoded protein: CASSFGGQDGYTF. The chain employs TRBV5-1 and TRBJ1-2; D possibly corresponds to TRBD1 (6 bases). CDR1 and CDR2 (germline): SGHRS, YFSETQ. The CDR3 consists of 13 residues. Trimming shortened V by 2 bases and J by 6 bases, and 11 bases separated the two germline ends. The full variable domain, completed using reference TRBV5-1 and TRBJ1-2, is KAGVTQTPRYLIKTRGQQVTLSCSPISGHRSVSWYQQTPGQGLQFLFEYFSETQRNKGNFPGRFSGRQFSNSRSEMNVSTLELGDSALYLCASSFGGQDGYTFGSGTRLTVV.